The 28 T cell receptor beta chains below all came from one sample that was sequenced in a study of T cells in Graves' hyperthyroidism and ophthalmopathy. Amplified regions were TCR beta CDR3 sequences from RNA transcripts. Researchers ran a first-round RT-PCR on the TCR CDR3 using the HTBI primer set. MiXCR was run by TCRdb on the multiplex PCR reads, yielding one entry per CDR3 protein. The sample consists of nearly 600,000 distinct CDR3 sequences, approximately 15% of them appearing once. The sequenced material came from blood. The receptors shown here come from a woman aged 18 to 35 with Graves' ophthalmopathy.

The gene calls are TRBV2 and TRBJ2-2; D is perhaps TRBD1 (6 bases). Between the trimmed V and J ends, which lost 3 bases and 1 base, there was a span of 9 bases. This CDR3 has 15 residues. Germline loops: CDR1 SNHLY, CDR2 FYNNEI. This CDR3 reads CASSEMTGNTGELFF. The CDR3, as DNA: TGTGCCAGCAGTGAGATGACAGGGAACACCGGGGAGCTGTTTTTT.

This clonotype has at least ten counts. The chain carries TRBV27 and TRBJ2-5, with D possibly being TRBD1 or TRBD2 (5 bases each). The V gene lost 6 bases and the J gene lost 3 bases, with 23 bases spanning the gap. CDR1 MNHEY and CDR2 SMNVEV come from the germline V gene (reference sequence). This CDR3 is built from 17 residues. CDR3 region: CASSPPQGPKVKETQYF. The DNA of the CDR3 is TGTGCCAGCAGCCCTCCCCAGGGACCCAAGGTTAAAGAGACCCAGTACTTC.

This clonotype was seen many times. The V call is TRBV9, the J call TRBJ2-3; TRBD1 agrees at 9 bases. CDR3 length equals 14 residues. Germline CDR1 SGDLS, CDR2 YYNGEE. Unmatched junction bases numbered 4, after V lost 4 bases and J lost 4 bases. CDR3 amino acids: CASSYRGHADTQYF. The CDR3 DNA reads TGTGCCAGCAGCTACAGGGGGCATGCAGATACGCAGTATTTT.

The gene calls are TRBV4-1 and TRBJ1-6; D possibly corresponds to TRBD1 (6 bases). Germline V gene lookup returns CDR1 MGHRA and CDR2 YSYEKL. The V end was cut by 0 bases, the J end by 7 bases, with 10 bases between. CDR3 length: 15 residues. The CDR3 region has the DNA TGCGCCAGCAGCCAAGATCTCAGGGGAAATTCACCCCTCCACTTT. Translated, it gives CASSQDLRGNSPLHF.

In its sample, this clonotype was seen many times. This sequence joins TRBV20-1 and TRBJ2-1, with 7 bases that match TRBD2. The CDR3 extends over 14 amino acids. CDR1 is DFQATT and CDR2 is SNEGSKA in the germline V gene (reference sequence). Germline trimming cut 1 base from V and 5 bases from J; bases unmatched to any gene: 5. CDR3 coding DNA: TGCAGTGCTAGAGGCCTAGCGGAGAACAATGAGCAGTTCTTC. Translated, it gives CSARGLAENNEQFF.

This clonotype occurred many times. The chain uses TRBV2 and TRBJ2-7; possibly TRBD2 for D (6 bases). This CDR3 has 16 amino acids. The germline gives CDR1 SNHLY, CDR2 FYNNEI. Between the trimmed V and J ends, which lost 3 bases and 0 bases, there was a span of 15 bases. The CDR3 protein is CASSERHSGDSYEQYF. The DNA for the CDR3 is TGTGCCAGCAGTGAGCGCCATAGCGGAGACTCCTACGAGCAGTACTTC.

The CDR3 reads CASSQDPRRRRSNTGELFF. DNA for the CDR3: TGCGCCAGCAGCCAAGACCCCCGTCGCAGGCGCTCGAACACCGGGGAGCTGTTTTTT. The chain is built from TRBV4-3 and TRBJ2-2; D gene unclear. This CDR3 is built from 19 residues. The germline gives CDR1 LGHNA, CDR2 YSLEER. Trimming removed 0 bases from V and 0 bases from J, with 17 bases in between.

This chain connects TRBV24-1 to TRBJ2-7; D remains unclear. Trimming removed 3 bases at V and 2 bases at J, with 13 bases between. CDR1 KGHDR and CDR2 SFDVKD come from the germline V gene. The CDR3 spans 15 residues. CDR3 sequence reads: CATSDPLGSTYEQYF. The CDR3 DNA is TGTGCCACCAGTGATCCCCTTGGGTCAACCTACGAGCAGTACTTC.

This clonotype was counted at least ten times. V usage is TRBV5-1 and J usage is TRBJ1-2; D ambiguous. Germline CDR1 is SGHRS and CDR2 is YFSETQ. CDR3 length: 14 amino acids. V shed 0 bases and J shed 2 bases, with 8 bases lying between them. The CDR3 sequence is CASSLEARNYGYTF. CDR3 coding DNA: TGCGCCAGCAGCTTGGAGGCCAGAAACTATGGCTACACCTTC. Variable domain in full (rest from reference TRBV5-1 and TRBJ1-2): KAGVTQTPRYLIKTRGQQVTLSCSPISGHRSVSWYQQTPGQGLQFLFEYFSETQRNKGNFPGRFSGRQFSNSRSEMNVSTLELGDSALYLCASSLEARNYGYTFGSGTRLTVV.

The table lists this clonotype with many counts. V gene TRBV12-3 or TRBV12-4 combines with J gene TRBJ1-1; D might be TRBD1 (5 bases). Trimming shortened V by 5 bases and J by 0 bases, and 10 bases separated the two germline ends. The CDR3 spans 14 residues. CDR3 bases: TGTGCCAGCAGTCCGGGGGGGGTGAACACTGAAGCTTTCTTT. As protein: CASSPGGVNTEAFF.

This clonotype occurred many times. This chain links TRBV30 with TRBJ2-3; the match to TRBD2 covers 8 bases. V was pared by 5 bases and J by 1 base, with 5 bases of the junction left unmatched. Looked up from germline, CDR1 is GTSNPN and CDR2 is SVGIG (reference sequence). The CDR3 loop spans 14 amino acids. The CDR3 is CAWGQAGGTDTQYF. The CDR3 region has the DNA TGTGCCTGGGGTCAAGCGGGAGGCACAGATACGCAGTATTTT.

This clonotype was detected only a few times. The chain has TRBV7-9 and TRBJ1-1; D gene unclear. The germline CDR1 and CDR2 sequences are SEHNR and FQNEAQ (reference sequence). V lost 3 bases, J lost 4 bases, and 9 bases lay in between. The CDR3 is made up of 13 amino acids. The CDR3 bases are TGTGCCAGCAGCTTTGATCCGTCCACTGAAGCTTTCTTT. This encodes CASSFDPSTEAFF.

This clonotype was recorded at least ten times. This chain joins TRBV27 and TRBJ2-5; 7 nucleotides match TRBD2. The CDR3 consists of 14 residues. Trimming took 3 bases from V and 4 from J; bases not matched to a gene: 5. The germline V gene has CDR1 MNHEY and CDR2 SMNVEV (reference sequence). CDR3 nucleotide sequence: TGTGCCAGCAGTTTGTGGGAGGGGTCAGAGACCCAGTACTTC. This gives the protein CASSLWEGSETQYF.

This clonotype appeared many times. The chain uses TRBV28 and TRBJ2-7, with unresolved D. Trimming took 2 bases from V and 4 from J, leaving 21 bases between them. From germline, CDR1 is MDHEN and CDR2 SYDVKM. The CDR3 totals 17 residues. The CDR3 reads CASSLPLSLRTTYEQYF. Here the CDR3 DNA reads TGTGCCAGCAGTTTACCCCTCAGTCTGAGGACGACGTACGAGCAGTACTTC.

There are many counts of this clonotype. This chain links TRBV28 with TRBJ2-7, with 9 bases identical to TRBD1. The ends lost 5 bases at V and 0 bases at J; junction bases unmatched: 2. Germline V CDR1 and CDR2: MDHEN, SYDVKM. The CDR3 is 14 amino acids. CDR3 protein: CASSTTGGSYEQYF. The CDR3 DNA follows: TGTGCCAGCAGTACGACAGGGGGCTCCTACGAGCAGTACTTC.

The gene calls are TRBV7-9 and TRBJ2-7; tentative D call: TRBD2 (5 bases). Trimming left V 4 bases short and J 3 bases short, with 13 bases between. The CDR3 has 14 residues. The germline V gene has CDR1 SEHNR and CDR2 FQNEAQ (reference sequence). The CDR3 DNA sequence: TGTGCCAGCAGCTCCTACGGGGTAGTCTACGAGCAGTACTTC. It is translated as CASSSYGVVYEQYF.

This clonotype occurred a few times. The V call is TRBV6-5, the J call TRBJ1-2; D is uncertain. Trimming removed 0 bases from V and 6 bases from J, with 17 bases in between. The CDR3 spans 16 residues. CDR1 is MNHEY and CDR2 is SVGAGI in the germline V gene. In DNA form, the CDR3 reads TGTGCCAGCAGTTACTCCGGGCGGGGATGGGCGCATGGCTACACCTTC. This encodes CASSYSGRGWAHGYTF.

The chain links TRBV4-2 to TRBJ1-4, with D perhaps matching TRBD1 (5 bases). The length of the CDR3 is 17 residues. The germline V gene encodes CDR1 LGHNA and CDR2 YNFKEQ. Trimming removed 4 bases from V and 0 bases from J, with 15 bases in between. The CDR3 spells CASSPPGTKATNEKLFF. DNA for the CDR3: TGTGCCAGCAGCCCACCCGGGACTAAAGCAACTAATGAAAAACTGTTTTTT.

The chain couples TRBV5-4 to TRBJ2-7; the D is unclear. Trimming cost V 1 base and J 0 bases, with 11 bases left between them. CDR1 SGHNT and CDR2 YYREEE come from the germline V gene (reference sequence). CDR3 length: 15 amino acids. The CDR3, as DNA: TGTGCCAGCAGCTTGCGCAGAGTAAGCTCCTACGAGCAGTACTTC. Its translation: CASSLRRVSSYEQYF.

Ten or more counts support this clonotype. This sequence joins TRBV28 and TRBJ1-2; no reliable D call. This CDR3 is built from 11 residues. The V end lost 4 bases, the J end lost 4 bases, and 4 bases lay between the germline ends. In germline, CDR1 is MDHEN, CDR2 SYDVKM. The CDR3 nucleotides read TGTGCCAGCAGTTGGGTCTATGGCTACACCTTC. This gives the protein CASSWVYGYTF.

This clonotype was seen at least ten times. The genes are TRBV7-9 and TRBJ1-5; the D is unclear. Between the trimmed V and J ends, which lost 1 base and 0 bases, there was a span of 7 bases. The CDR3 covers 15 residues. Germline V lookup: CDR1 SEHNR, CDR2 FQNEAQ (reference sequence). The CDR3 nucleotides read TGTGCCAGCAGCTTAGGCCAGCATAGCAATCAGCCCCAGCATTTT. Amino acid sequence: CASSLGQHSNQPQHF. The complete variable domain, with remaining parts taken from reference TRBV7-9 and TRBJ1-5, reads DTGVSQNPRHKITKRGQNVTFRCDPISEHNRLYWYRQTLGQGPEFLTYFQNEAQLEKSRLLSDRFSAERPKGSFSTLEIQRTEQGDSAMYLCASSLGQHSNQPQHFGDGTRLSIL.

The sample holds a few counts of this clonotype. The chain has TRBV9 and TRBJ1-1; a weak D match, TRBD1 (5 bases). Trimming left V 3 bases short and J 6 bases short, with 18 bases between. The CDR3 is made up of 15 amino acids. CDR1 is SGDLS and CDR2 is YYNGEE in the germline V gene. The CDR3 protein is CASSGRDFLKAEAFF. CDR3 sequence (DNA): TGTGCCAGCAGCGGAAGGGACTTTTTAAAGGCTGAAGCTTTCTTT. The full variable domain, in which reference TRBV9 and TRBJ1-1 provide the parts outside the CDR3, is DSGVTQTPKHLITATGQRVTLRCSPRSGDLSVYWYQQSLDQGLQFLIQYYNGEERAKGNILERFSAQQFPDLHSELNLSSLELGDSALYFCASSGRDFLKAEAFFGQGTRLTVV.

This clonotype showed up many times. The CDR3 DNA reads as TGTGCCAGCAGCTCTCAGGGCCTAAGCACTGAAGCTTTCTTT. Translating gives CASSSQGLSTEAFF. The chain has TRBV7-2 and TRBJ1-1, with D perhaps TRBD1 (5 bases). The germline CDR1 and CDR2 sequences are SGHTA and FQGNSA. Trimming left V 4 bases short and J 4 bases short, with 13 bases between. The length of the CDR3 is 14 residues.

The table lists this clonotype with many counts. V is TRBV30 and J is TRBJ2-5; D gene uncertain. CDR3 length equals 12 residues. V lost 0 bases and J lost 1, with 3 bases in between. Germline V gene data show CDR1 as GTSNPN and CDR2 as SVGIG (reference sequence). CDR3 nucleotides: TGTGCCTGGAGTGTAACCCAAGAGACCCAGTACTTC. Its protein is CAWSVTQETQYF.

This clonotype was seen at least ten times. The chain couples TRBV15 to TRBJ2-3, with a possible D match to TRBD2 (6 bases). The CDR3 spans 15 residues. CDR1 is LNHNV and CDR2 is YYDKDF in the germline V gene (reference sequence). V shed 3 bases and J shed 3 bases, with 13 bases lying between them. CDR3 bases: TGTGCCACCAGCAGCCGGACCGGGGGAACAGATACGCAGTATTTT. It codes for CATSSRTGGTDTQYF.

This clonotype has a count of ten or more. The chain has TRBV28 and TRBJ2-7; D may be TRBD1 (6 bases). With 9 bases removed from V and 3 bases from J, the gap between germline ends came to 21 bases. Per germline, CDR1 MDHEN and CDR2 SYDVKM. CDR3 length equals 15 residues. CDR3 DNA: TGTGCCAGTAGAACAGGGTTGGCTGGCCTCTACGAGCAGTACTTC. Amino acids: CASRTGLAGLYEQYF. The entire variable domain, with the rest obtained from reference TRBV28 and TRBJ2-7, is as follows: DVKVTQSSRYLVKRTGEKVFLECVQDMDHENMFWYRQDPGLGLRLIYFSYDVKMKEKGDIPEGYSVSREKKERFSLILESASTNQTSMYLCASRTGLAGLYEQYFGPGTRLTVT.

This clonotype was observed at least ten times. J is TRBJ2-1 and V is TRBV3-1; 10 bases map to TRBD2. This CDR3 spans 17 amino acids. J gave up 2 bases and V 0 bases, and 4 bases lay outside the gene matches. The germline gives CDR1 LGHDT, CDR2 YNNKEL (reference sequence). The CDR3 region has the DNA TGTGCCAGCAGCCAAGAAGGGAGCGGGAGGGCCTACAATGAGCAGTTCTTC. This translates into CASSQEGSGRAYNEQFF.

In this sample, this clonotype turned up many times. The genes are TRBV29-1 and TRBJ2-7; D is ambiguous. The CDR3 covers 12 residues. Germline V CDR1 and CDR2: SQVTM, ANQGSEA. The V end lost 4 bases, the J end lost 2 bases, and 9 bases lay between the germline ends. For the CDR3, the DNA is TGCAGCGTTGCGGTCGGTGCCTACGAGCAGTACTTC. Translated: CSVAVGAYEQYF.